Below, 27 T cell receptor beta chains from the same sample are listed, as sequenced in a study of T-cell reconstitution after alpha-beta-depleted transplantation in children. Unique molecular identifiers were used to barcode this TCRbeta library. TCRdb reprocessed the PCR reads with MiXCR, giving one entry per CDR3 protein. The table lists 200,000 to 300,000 distinct CDR3 sequences, over 20% of them singletons. The input for sequencing was PBMCs, taken before TCRalphabeta/CD19-depleted stem cell transplant. The receptors derive from a girl aged 2 to 10 with Fanconi anemia, due to receive a stem cell transplant.

The V gene is TRBV27, the J gene TRBJ1-2; D is perhaps TRBD1 (6 bases). Germline V lookup: CDR1 MNHEY, CDR2 SMNVEV (reference sequence). The CDR3 sequence is 15 residues long. Trimming stripped 6 bases from V and 8 bases from J, with 22 bases between. The CDR3 nucleotides read TGTGCCAGCAGCCGAAGGCGGTACAGGGTTGGAGGCTACACCTTC. It encodes CASSRRRYRVGGYTF.

The chain links TRBV7-2 to TRBJ2-3; 7 nucleotides match TRBD2. V was clipped by 1 base and J by 1 base; unmatched bases: 5. Germline V gene lookup returns CDR1 SGHTA and CDR2 FQGNSA. The CDR3 length is 16 residues. CDR3 region: CASSLVARGGTDTQYF. For the CDR3, the DNA is TGTGCCAGCAGCTTAGTGGCCCGGGGGGGCACAGATACGCAGTATTTT.

The genes are TRBV7-2 and TRBJ2-4, with D possibly matching TRBD1 (7 bases). Trimming left V 0 bases short and J 0 bases short, with 18 bases between. The CDR3 runs to 19 residues. The germline CDR1 and CDR2 sequences are SGHTA and FQGNSA. In DNA form, the CDR3 reads TGTGCCAGCAGCTTAGCTCGGGGGACAGTTTTTTTAGCCAAAAACATTCAGTACTTC. Amino acids: CASSLARGTVFLAKNIQYF.

In its sample, this clonotype was seen many times. The gene calls are TRBV12-3 or TRBV12-4 and TRBJ1-5; D gene uncertain. The V end was cut by 4 bases, the J end by 7 bases, with 14 bases between. The CDR3 has 14 amino acids. CDR3 amino acids: CASSSPGFGQPQHF. CDR3 DNA: TGTGCCAGCAGTTCCCCAGGTTTCGGGCAGCCCCAGCATTTT.

Ten or more counts support this clonotype. The chain combines TRBV20-1 with TRBJ1-6, with D unclear. Germline V lookup: CDR1 DFQATT, CDR2 SNEGSKA (reference sequence). V dropped 0 bases and J dropped 10 bases, with 16 bases sitting between them. The CDR3 contains 15 residues. CDR3 sequence reads: CSARDMRGLISPLHF. The CDR3 nucleotides are TGCAGTGCTAGAGATATGAGAGGGTTGATCTCACCCCTCCACTTT.

This clonotype was seen a few times. The chain couples TRBV9 to TRBJ2-1, with D uncertain. V was clipped by 3 bases and J by 4 bases, with 8 bases between them. CDR3 length equals 13 residues. The germline CDR1 and CDR2 sequences are SGDLS and YYNGEE. The DNA for the CDR3 is TGTGCCAGCAGCGACTCAATGTACAATGAGCAGTTCTTC. Its protein is CASSDSMYNEQFF.

This clonotype was found many times. The rearrangement uses TRBV6-1 and TRBJ2-1, with D possibly TRBD2 on 6 matching bases. With 6 bases removed from V and 0 bases from J, the gap between germline ends came to 18 bases. Looked up from germline, CDR1 is MNHNS and CDR2 is SASEGT. The CDR3 consists of 17 residues. CDR3 DNA: TGTGCCAGCAGCCGGGGGATACCGGACCTCTCCTACAATGAGCAGTTCTTC. Translating it yields CASSRGIPDLSYNEQFF.

This sequence joins TRBV7-3 and TRBJ2-7; D is possibly TRBD2 (5 bases). Looked up from germline, CDR1 is SGHTA and CDR2 is FQGTGA. Deletions cut 2 bases from V and 1 base from J, with 12 bases between. The CDR3 sequence is 15 residues long. CDR3 in amino acids: CASSLSHRGSYEQYF. For the CDR3, the DNA is TGTGCCAGCAGCTTATCCCACCGAGGGTCCTACGAGCAGTACTTC.

This clonotype was counted many times. The chain links TRBV20-1 to TRBJ2-7; D remains unclear. Per the germline V gene, CDR1 is DFQATT and CDR2 is SNEGSKA (reference sequence). The V and J ends lost 0 bases and 0 bases respectively, with 15 bases between them. The CDR3 extends over 16 amino acids. In DNA form, the CDR3 reads TGCAGTGCTAGAGATCGATCCCTCAGGAGCTCCTACGAGCAGTACTTC. Residues: CSARDRSLRSSYEQYF.

V usage is TRBV6-1 and J usage is TRBJ2-1; 11 nucleotides align to TRBD2. Germline trimming cut 6 bases from V and 2 bases from J; bases unmatched to any gene: 3. Germline values: CDR1 MNHNS, CDR2 SASEGT. This CDR3 is 15 amino acids long. As DNA, the CDR3 is TGTGCCAGCAGCGCGACTAGCGGGACCTACAATGAGCAGTTCTTC. Protein sequence: CASSATSGTYNEQFF.

Ten or more counts support this clonotype. The genes are TRBV4-2 and TRBJ2-2; 8 bases fit TRBD1. Germline V gene data show CDR1 as LGHNA and CDR2 as YNFKEQ. V was pared by 8 bases and J by 1 base, with 6 bases of the junction left unmatched. The CDR3 covers 15 residues. CDR3 region: CASAGTGENTGELFF. CDR3 in DNA: TGTGCCAGCGCGGGGACAGGCGAGAACACCGGGGAGCTGTTTTTT.

This clonotype was counted only a few times. The chain combines TRBV6-5 with TRBJ2-1, with a possible D match to TRBD2 (6 bases). The germline CDR1 and CDR2 sequences are MNHEY and SVGAGI. This CDR3 contains 14 residues. The germline V and J ends were trimmed by 0 bases and 6 bases, with 9 bases remaining between them. CDR3 nucleotides: TGTGCCAGCAGTTACTCGACTAGATTCAATGAGCAGTTCTTC. As protein: CASSYSTRFNEQFF.

The chain carries TRBV12-3 or TRBV12-4 and TRBJ1-1, with D unclear. Trimming removed 6 bases at V and 5 bases at J, with 16 bases between. The CDR3 covers 14 residues. The CDR3 DNA follows: TGTGCCAGCAGCGCTAAGGGAGGAGGGACTGAAGCTTTCTTT. It yields the protein CASSAKGGGTEAFF.

About this clonotype: One junction end disagrees with the germline gene, perhaps due to a read error. The chain has TRBV5-4 and TRBJ2-1; the D is unclear. The CDR3 loop spans 13 amino acids. CDR1 and CDR2 from the germline V gene are SGHNT and YYREEE (reference sequence). CDR3 in DNA: TGTGCCAGCACCTTGAGTGGCTACAATGAGCAGTTCTTC. Its translation is CASTLSGYNEQFF.

The chain uses TRBV29-1 and TRBJ2-1; 7 bases match TRBD1. This CDR3 comprises 16 residues. After removal of 8 bases from V and 0 bases from J, the junction contained 13 bases not matched to a gene. Germline CDR1 SQVTM, CDR2 ANQGSEA. The CDR3: CSRRGRKRNSYNEQFF. DNA for the CDR3: TGCAGCCGTAGGGGGCGGAAGCGGAACTCCTACAATGAGCAGTTCTTC.

This clonotype was recorded a few times. The J gene is TRBJ2-7, the V gene TRBV20-1; no reliable D call. The CDR3 runs to 13 residues. The V end was cut by 4 bases, the J end by 4 bases, with 14 bases between. Germline V gene data show CDR1 as DFQATT and CDR2 as SNEGSKA (reference sequence). The CDR3 loop reads CSAITVLGYEQYF. The CDR3 DNA reads as TGCAGTGCTATCACCGTACTTGGGTACGAGCAGTACTTC.

Many counts were recorded for this clonotype. The chain joins TRBV5-1 to TRBJ1-2; D is unresolved. The V and J ends lost 0 bases and 4 bases respectively, with 13 bases between them. The CDR3 covers 15 residues. The germline gives CDR1 SGHRS, CDR2 YFSETQ. As DNA, the CDR3 is TGCGCCAGCAGCTTGGACCCCGGGATCGTCTATGGCTACACCTTC. Translating gives CASSLDPGIVYGYTF. Complete variable domain (other parts from reference TRBV5-1 and TRBJ1-2): KAGVTQTPRYLIKTRGQQVTLSCSPISGHRSVSWYQQTPGQGLQFLFEYFSETQRNKGNFPGRFSGRQFSNSRSEMNVSTLELGDSALYLCASSLDPGIVYGYTFGSGTRLTVV.

The genes are TRBV20-1 and TRBJ1-5, with D unresolved. CDR1 and CDR2 from the germline V gene are DFQATT and SNEGSKA (reference sequence). The CDR3 totals 14 residues. Trimming removed 0 bases at V and 7 bases at J, with 13 bases between. The CDR3 region is CSARDPRVGQPQHF. CDR3 sequence (DNA): TGCAGTGCTAGAGATCCAAGGGTAGGCCAGCCCCAGCATTTT.

This clonotype showed up many times. The chain combines TRBV6-1 with TRBJ2-7; 15 bases align to TRBD2. Looked up from germline, CDR1 is MNHNS and CDR2 is SASEGT. The CDR3 spans 16 residues. The V segment lost 6 bases and the J segment 3 bases; nucleotides outside the gene matches: 6. DNA for the CDR3: TGTGCCAGCAGCTGGACTAGCGGGGGGGCTCACTACGAGCAGTACTTC. This sequence encodes CASSWTSGGAHYEQYF.

On this clonotype: Mismatch with germline at one junction end may stem from a read error. The chain employs TRBV5-1 and TRBJ2-7, with D possibly matching TRBD1 (6 bases). The germline V gene has CDR1 SGHRS and CDR2 YFSETQ. This CDR3 region has 15 residues. DNA for the CDR3: TGCGCCAGCACCTTGTCCGCAGGGGATTTCTACGAGCAGTACTTC. This encodes CASTLSAGDFYEQYF.

This chain joins TRBV20-1 and TRBJ1-5; the D gene is possibly TRBD1 (6 bases). The ends were cut back, 3 bases at V and 3 bases at J, with 9 bases in the middle. The CDR3 consists of 13 residues. The germline gives CDR1 DFQATT, CDR2 SNEGSKA (reference sequence). The CDR3 region is CSASRGFNQPQHF. DNA for the CDR3: TGCAGTGCTAGCAGGGGATTCAATCAGCCCCAGCATTTT.

This clonotype was seen repeatedly, ten times or more. This chain uses TRBV5-1 with TRBJ2-1, with TRBD2 matching over 7 bases. This CDR3 comprises 17 residues. Trimming removed 0 bases from V and 6 bases from J; junction bases left unmatched: 12. Germline values: CDR1 SGHRS, CDR2 YFSETQ. The CDR3 sequence: CASSLEYAGEISNEQFF. As DNA, the CDR3 is TGCGCCAGCAGCTTGGAGTACGCGGGAGAAATAAGCAATGAGCAGTTCTTC.

The V gene is TRBV6-5, the J gene TRBJ1-2; a weak D match, TRBD1 (5 bases). V lost 0 bases and J lost 7, with 9 bases in between. CDR1 is MNHEY and CDR2 is SVGAGI in the germline V gene. This CDR3 region has 13 residues. CDR3 protein: CASSYSIGGGYTF. The DNA for the CDR3 is TGTGCCAGCAGTTACTCGATCGGGGGTGGCTACACCTTC.

This clonotype came up many times. This chain connects TRBV29-1 to TRBJ1-1; no clear D gene. The CDR3 totals 13 residues. V gave up 4 bases and J gave up 5 bases, with 14 bases separating them. Germline CDR1 reads SQVTM; CDR2 reads ANQGSEA. This CDR3 reads CSVGEGVETEAFF. As DNA, the CDR3 is TGCAGCGTTGGGGAGGGCGTGGAGACTGAAGCTTTCTTT.

The V call is TRBV2, the J call TRBJ2-6, with TRBD1 matching over 7 bases. In germline, CDR1 is SNHLY, CDR2 FYNNEI. The CDR3 has 17 amino acids. V shed 8 bases and J 0 bases; nucleotides not matched to a gene: 10. CDR3 loop: CASDRVLISSGANVLTF. Here the CDR3 DNA reads TGTGCCAGCGACAGGGTTTTAATTTCCTCTGGGGCCAACGTCCTGACTTTC.

This clonotype was observed a few times. The genes are TRBV29-1 and TRBJ1-1, with D possibly matching TRBD1 (6 bases). The CDR3 has 18 residues. Germline V CDR1 and CDR2: SQVTM, ANQGSEA. The CDR3 here is CRMTGEGTQAEDHTEAFF. The CDR3, as DNA: TGCAGGATGACAGGTGAAGGCACTCAAGCTGAGGACCACACTGAAGCTTTCTTT. Looking up the rest from reference TRBV29-1 and TRBJ1-1 gives the full variable domain: SAVISQKPSRDICQRGTSLTIQCQVDSQVTMMFWYRQQPGQSLTLIATANQGSEATYESGFVIDKFPISRPNLTFSTLTVSNMSPEDSSIYLCRMTGEGTQAEDHTEAFFGQGTRLTVV.

This clonotype occurred many times. The genes are TRBV28 and TRBJ2-3, with D unclear. Germline values: CDR1 MDHEN, CDR2 SYDVKM. The CDR3 sequence is 12 residues long. V was shortened by 6 bases and J by 4 bases, with 8 bases between the two germline ends. The CDR3: CASSFLPDTQYF. CDR3 nucleotides: TGTGCCAGCAGCTTTTTACCAGATACGCAGTATTTT.